The 14 T cell receptor beta chains below all came from one sample that was sequenced in a study of cytomegalovirus exposure and HLA in healthy donors. 13 Jbeta primers and 60 Vbeta primers were used for the PCR. Sequencing was performed with immunoSEQ multiplex PCR; in TCRdb, only in-frame clones are kept and a portion is missing. The table lists some 65,000 clones, approximately 80% of them singletons. The sample comprised PBMCs. The receptors stem from a girl aged 5 to 17 in good health and CMV-seropositive.

This chain joins TRBV7-9 and TRBJ2-1; D possibly corresponds to TRBD2 (5 bases). Germline loops: CDR1 SEHNR, CDR2 FQNEAQ (reference sequence). The ends were cut back, 2 bases at V and 6 bases at J, with 11 bases in the middle. This CDR3 comprises 14 residues. CDR3 in DNA: TGTGCCAGCAGCTTAACTCAAGGGAGCAATGAGCAGTTCTTC. It yields the protein CASSLTQGSNEQFF.

This sequence joins TRBV29-1 and TRBJ2-3, with D hard to call. Looked up from germline, CDR1 is SQVTM and CDR2 is ANQGSEA. The V and J ends lost 5 bases and 0 bases respectively, with 9 bases between them. The CDR3 has 13 residues. The CDR3 sequence: CSVTLPSTDTQYF. As DNA, the CDR3 is TGCAGCGTTACATTACCGAGCACAGATACGCAGTATTTT.

V and J are TRBV7-2 and TRBJ2-1, with 8 positions matching TRBD2. Losses at the gene ends were 2 bases for V and 10 bases for J; bases not matched to a gene: 10. Germline assignment: CDR1 SGHTA and CDR2 FQGNSA. This CDR3 spans 15 amino acids. The CDR3 reads CASSLTGVERGEQFF. The CDR3 nucleotides are TGTGCCAGCAGCTTAACTGGGGTCGAGCGGGGGGAGCAGTTCTTC.

The CDR3 loop reads CASSQDDPYRALEQYF. CDR3 nucleotide sequence: TGCGCCAGCAGCCAAGATGACCCGTACAGGGCACTCGAGCAGTACTTC. The chain links TRBV4-1 to TRBJ2-5; D perhaps matches TRBD1 (6 bases). The J call may be mistaken, given a closer DNA end match to TRBJ2-7. Germline loops: CDR1 MGHRA, CDR2 YSYEKL. The CDR3 totals 16 residues.

This clone occurred once. The J gene is TRBJ1-5, the V gene TRBV21-1. TRBV21-1 is a pseudogene. This CDR3 spans 18 amino acids. The CDR3 region has the DNA TGTGCCAGCAGCAAAGGGTGCAGGACTGAGGCGGGAGATCAGCCCCAGCATTTT. Protein product: CASSKGCRTEAGDQPQHF.

The chain recombines TRBV6-5 with TRBJ1-2, with 8 nucleotides matching TRBD1. The trim removed 6 bases at V and 4 bases at J, leaving 4 bases unmatched. The V gene's germline CDR1 is MNHEY and CDR2 SVGAGI. CDR3 length: 13 residues. The CDR3 spells CASRDRATYGYTF. DNA of the CDR3: TGTGCCAGCAGGGACAGGGCAACCTATGGCTACACCTTC.

V gene TRBV7-9 combines with J gene TRBJ2-5; 7 bases agree with TRBD2. The CDR3 is made up of 13 amino acids. Germline CDR1 and CDR2: SEHNR and FQNEAQ (reference sequence). The V gene end was trimmed by 5 bases and the J gene end by 7 bases; junction bases not matched to a gene: 7. This chain's CDR3 is CASSGGVLGTQYF. The CDR3 bases are TGTGCCAGCAGCGGGGGGGTCCTCGGGACCCAGTACTTC.

The chain is built from TRBV28 and TRBJ1-2; 10 positions agree with TRBD1. After removal of 3 bases from V and 2 bases from J, the junction contained 3 bases not matched to a gene. The germline CDR1 and CDR2 sequences are MDHEN and SYDVKM. CDR3 length equals 15 residues. CDR3 bases: TGTGCCAGCAGTTTGCCGGGACAGGGGAACTATGGCTACACCTTC. The encoded protein is CASSLPGQGNYGYTF.

This chain links TRBV29-1 with TRBJ2-5, with TRBD1 matching 7 bases. V shed 7 bases and J 5 bases; nucleotides not matched to a gene: 13. CDR1 and CDR2 from the germline V gene are SQVTM and ANQGSEA. This CDR3 is 14 amino acids long. The CDR3 sequence: CSAILQGWAETQYF. In nucleotides, the CDR3 is TGCAGCGCCATATTACAGGGGTGGGCGGAGACCCAGTACTTC.

V gene TRBV6-1 combines with J gene TRBJ2-7; weak D call: TRBD1 (6 bases). CDR1 is MNHNS and CDR2 is SASEGT in the germline V gene. The V end lost 4 bases, the J end lost 5 bases, and 12 bases lay between the germline ends. The CDR3 is 13 residues long. The CDR3 reads CASSVEQGHEQYF. The CDR3 bases are TGTGCCAGCAGTGTAGAACAGGGCCACGAGCAGTACTTC.

About this clone itself: Within the sample, other DNA sequences also encode this same CDR3. The chain couples TRBV30 to TRBJ2-7; possibly TRBD1 for D (6 bases). Germline V lookup: CDR1 GTSNPN, CDR2 SVGIG (reference sequence). Trimming cost V 2 bases and J 4 bases, with 15 bases left between them. This CDR3 comprises 14 residues. The CDR3 coding sequence is TGTGCCTGGAGTAGAACAGGGAGTGGGTACGAGCAGTACTTC. Its protein is CAWSRTGSGYEQYF.

The chain carries TRBV6-1 and TRBJ2-5; D perhaps matches TRBD1 (5 bases). The length of the CDR3 is 15 residues. Trimming took off 2 bases at V and 3 bases at J, with 13 bases between the two ends. The germline V gene encodes CDR1 MNHNS and CDR2 SASEGT. The CDR3 spells CASSEILAREETQYF. CDR3 nucleotide sequence: TGTGCCAGCAGTGAAATCCTGGCCAGGGAAGAGACCCAGTACTTC.

The chain links TRBV7-2 to TRBJ2-1, with D unclear. Trimming pared 5 bases from V and 7 bases from J, leaving 3 bases between. The CDR3 runs 10 residues. The V gene's germline CDR1 is SGHTA and CDR2 FQGNSA. CDR3 sequence (DNA): TGTGCCAGCAGCCGGAATGAGCAGTTCTTC. It is translated as CASSRNEQFF.

As concerns this clone: The junction and the germline gene differ at one end; a read error may be behind it. The chain is built from TRBV6-5 and TRBJ1-5; 8 bases agree with TRBD1. The CDR3 totals 13 residues. CDR1 is MNHEY, CDR2 SVGAGI, per germline. The CDR3 DNA sequence: TGTGCCAGCAGAGACAGGGGCAATCAGCCCCCGCATTTT. Translated, it gives CASRDRGNQPPHF.